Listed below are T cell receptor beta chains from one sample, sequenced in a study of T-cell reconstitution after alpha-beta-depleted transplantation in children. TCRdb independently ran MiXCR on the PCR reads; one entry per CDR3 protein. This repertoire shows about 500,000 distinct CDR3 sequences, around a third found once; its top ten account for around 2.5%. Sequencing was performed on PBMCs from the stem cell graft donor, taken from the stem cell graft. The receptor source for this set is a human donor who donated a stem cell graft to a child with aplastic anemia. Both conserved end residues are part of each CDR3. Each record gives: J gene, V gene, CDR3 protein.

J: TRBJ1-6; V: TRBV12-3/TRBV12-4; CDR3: CASSTDRDSPLHF
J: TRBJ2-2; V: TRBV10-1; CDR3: CASSDRGNTGELFF
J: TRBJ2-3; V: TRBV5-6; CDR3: CASSRGTGVVGTDTQYF
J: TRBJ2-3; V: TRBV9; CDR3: CASSVESEGPDTQYF
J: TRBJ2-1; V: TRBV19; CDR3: CASSTHRDNEQFF
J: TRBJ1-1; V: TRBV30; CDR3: CAWRPANTEAFF
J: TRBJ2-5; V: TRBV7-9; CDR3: CASTPRGDWETQYF
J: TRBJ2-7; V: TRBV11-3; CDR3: CASSRAREGGYEQYF
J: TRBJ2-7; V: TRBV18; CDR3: CASSPRDNAYEQYF
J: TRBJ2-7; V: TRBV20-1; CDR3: CSASGGEYDRSREQYF
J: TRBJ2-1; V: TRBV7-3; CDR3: CASSSTTGSYNEQFF
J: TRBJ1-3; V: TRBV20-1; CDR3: CSARDPNKEESGNTIYF
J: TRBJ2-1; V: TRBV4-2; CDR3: CASSPLGTSGMNEQFF
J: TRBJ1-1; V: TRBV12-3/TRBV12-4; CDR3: CASSLLGQANTEAFF
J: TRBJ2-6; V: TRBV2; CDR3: CASNDRAGANVLTF
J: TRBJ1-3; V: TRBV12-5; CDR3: CASGLLPGPGNTIYF
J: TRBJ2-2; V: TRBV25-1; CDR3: CASSESMGQGAAGELFF
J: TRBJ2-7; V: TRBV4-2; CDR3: CASSQGTVGSSYEQYF
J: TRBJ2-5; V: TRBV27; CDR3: CASRPAAPPQETQYF
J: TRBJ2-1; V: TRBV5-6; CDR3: CASSLRLAVYNEQFF
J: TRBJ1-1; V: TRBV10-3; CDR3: CAISEAGGTDTEAFF
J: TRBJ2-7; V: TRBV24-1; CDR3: CATSERNRDRANEQYF
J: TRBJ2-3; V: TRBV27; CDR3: CASSFHEAPGTQYF
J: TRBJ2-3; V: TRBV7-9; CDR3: CASSLFELASDTQYF
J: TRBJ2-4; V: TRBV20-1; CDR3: CSALAGGASNIQYF
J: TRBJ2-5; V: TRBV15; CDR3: CATSRVGYPETQYF
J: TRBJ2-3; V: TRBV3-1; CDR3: CASSRRGGSGSPADTQYF
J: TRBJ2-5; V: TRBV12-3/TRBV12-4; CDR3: CASSPGLAGSRETQYF
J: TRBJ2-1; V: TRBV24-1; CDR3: CATSDRWRYNEQFF
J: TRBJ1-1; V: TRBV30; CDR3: CAWKRGSTEAFF
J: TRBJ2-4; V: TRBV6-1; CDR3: CASSAPRQGAKNIQYF
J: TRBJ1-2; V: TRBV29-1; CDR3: CSARGRDYGYTF
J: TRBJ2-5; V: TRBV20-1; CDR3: CSARTYQETQYF
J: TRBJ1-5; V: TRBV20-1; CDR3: CSASVGQGNQPQHF
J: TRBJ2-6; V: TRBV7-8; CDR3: CASSLPGGPSGSNVLTF
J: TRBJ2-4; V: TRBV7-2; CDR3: CASSSRLAGSDIQYF
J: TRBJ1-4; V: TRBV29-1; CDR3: CSVAYQWGEKLFF
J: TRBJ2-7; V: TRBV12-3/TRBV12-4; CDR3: CASGSPQGPEQYF
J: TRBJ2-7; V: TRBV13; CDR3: CASSLAGGFYEQYF
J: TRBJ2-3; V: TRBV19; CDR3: CASSIGRYTDTQYF
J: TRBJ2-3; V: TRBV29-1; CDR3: CSADGSTDTQYF
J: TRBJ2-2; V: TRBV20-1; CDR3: CSARDRGWNTGELFF
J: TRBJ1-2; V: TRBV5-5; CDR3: CASSLYRTENYGYTF
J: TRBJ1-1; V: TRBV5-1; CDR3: CASSWLGGVKTEAFF
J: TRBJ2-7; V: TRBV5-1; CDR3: CASSSRTGTVNEQYF
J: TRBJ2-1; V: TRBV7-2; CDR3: CASSFGGAYNEQFF
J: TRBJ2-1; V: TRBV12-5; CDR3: CASGSAWGYEQFF
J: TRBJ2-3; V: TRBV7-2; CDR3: CASSPQRITDTQYF
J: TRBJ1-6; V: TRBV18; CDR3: CASSPKGQVMSSYNSPLHF
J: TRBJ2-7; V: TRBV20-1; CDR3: CSANKWDTAYEQYF
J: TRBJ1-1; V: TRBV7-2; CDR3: CASSPPGQVITEAFF
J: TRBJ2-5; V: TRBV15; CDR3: CATSRNLQGPETQYF
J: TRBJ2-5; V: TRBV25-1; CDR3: CASSEPGRETQYF
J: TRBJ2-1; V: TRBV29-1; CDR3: CSVRSKDRGYEQFF
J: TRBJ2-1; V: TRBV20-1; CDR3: CSATGQPSNEQFF
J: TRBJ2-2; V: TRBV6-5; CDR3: CASSYYRGVNTGELFF
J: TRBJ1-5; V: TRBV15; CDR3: CATSRDRGLGNQPQHF
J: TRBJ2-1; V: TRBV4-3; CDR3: CASSQDKGGASSYNEQFF
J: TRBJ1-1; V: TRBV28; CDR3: CASSLAQPDRGNTEAFF
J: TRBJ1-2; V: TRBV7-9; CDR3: CASSLAIFNYGYTF